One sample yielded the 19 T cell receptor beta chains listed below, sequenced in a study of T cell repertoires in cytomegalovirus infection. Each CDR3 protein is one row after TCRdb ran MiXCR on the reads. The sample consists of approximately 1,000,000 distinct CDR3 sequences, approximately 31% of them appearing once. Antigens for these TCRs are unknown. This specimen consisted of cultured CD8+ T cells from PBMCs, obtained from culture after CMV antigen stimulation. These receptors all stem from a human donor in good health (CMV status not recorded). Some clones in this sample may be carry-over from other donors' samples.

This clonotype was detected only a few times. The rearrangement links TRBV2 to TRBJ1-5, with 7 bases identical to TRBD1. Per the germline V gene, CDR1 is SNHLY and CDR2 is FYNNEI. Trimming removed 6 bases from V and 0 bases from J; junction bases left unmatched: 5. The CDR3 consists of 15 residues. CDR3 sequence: CASRRDSLSNQPQHF. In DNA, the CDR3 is TGTGCCAGCAGGCGGGACAGCCTTAGCAATCAGCCCCAGCATTTT.

The CDR3 DNA follows: TGTGCCAGCAGCTTAGCAGGGGCCGCTCTATCTTTCTTT. It encodes CASSLAGAALSFF. This chain links TRBV7-8 with TRBJ1-1, with TRBD1 as a possible D gene (5 bases). This CDR3 is 13 amino acids long. Germline CDR1 reads SGHVS; CDR2 reads FQNEAQ. The V end lost 0 bases, the J end lost 12 bases, and 14 bases lay between the germline ends.

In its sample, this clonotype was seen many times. The CDR3 DNA reads as TGTGCCAGCAGCTTCGCGACTGGGTACGAGCAGTACTTC. It encodes CASSFATGYEQYF. The chain has TRBV7-2 and TRBJ2-7; D not certain. Germline V gives CDR1 SGHTA, CDR2 FQGNSA. The V end lost 3 bases, the J end lost 4 bases, and 10 bases lay between the germline ends. CDR3 length: 13 amino acids.

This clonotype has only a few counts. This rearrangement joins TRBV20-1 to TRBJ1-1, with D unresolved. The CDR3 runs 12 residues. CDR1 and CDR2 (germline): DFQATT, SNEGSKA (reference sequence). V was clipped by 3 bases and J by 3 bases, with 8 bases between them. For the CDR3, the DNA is TGCAGTGCTAGCAGCAGATACACTGAAGCTTTCTTT. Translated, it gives CSASSRYTEAFF.

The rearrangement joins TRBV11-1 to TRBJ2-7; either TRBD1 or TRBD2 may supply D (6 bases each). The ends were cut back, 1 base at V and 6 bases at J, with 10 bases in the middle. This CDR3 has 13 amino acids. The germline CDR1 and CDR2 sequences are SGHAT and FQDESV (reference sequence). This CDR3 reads CASSLDGGSEQYV. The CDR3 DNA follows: TGTGCCAGCAGCTTAGACGGGGGCTCCGAGCAGTACGTC.

CDR3 region: CASTSSGEKLFF. CDR3 sequence (DNA): TGTGCCAGCACCTCAAGCGGTGAAAAACTGTTTTTT. The V call is TRBV6-6, the J call TRBJ1-4; no firm D call. V was shortened by 7 bases and J by 7 bases, with 10 bases between the two germline ends. The germline gives CDR1 MNHNY, CDR2 SVGAGI (reference sequence). The length of the CDR3 is 12 residues.

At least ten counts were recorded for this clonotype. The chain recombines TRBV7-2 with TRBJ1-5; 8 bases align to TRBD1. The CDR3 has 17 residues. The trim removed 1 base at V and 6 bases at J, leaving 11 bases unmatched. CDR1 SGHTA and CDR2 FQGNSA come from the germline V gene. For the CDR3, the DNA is TGTGCCAGCAGCTTAGGGACAGGGATACAACCTACTCAGCCCCAGCATTTT. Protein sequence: CASSLGTGIQPTQPQHF.

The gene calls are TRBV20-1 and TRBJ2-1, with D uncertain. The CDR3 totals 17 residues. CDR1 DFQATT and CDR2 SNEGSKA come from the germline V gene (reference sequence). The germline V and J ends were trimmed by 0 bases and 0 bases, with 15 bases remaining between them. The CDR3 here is CSARDWPNDHSYNEQFF. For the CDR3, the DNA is TGCAGTGCTAGAGATTGGCCTAATGATCACTCCTACAATGAGCAGTTCTTC.

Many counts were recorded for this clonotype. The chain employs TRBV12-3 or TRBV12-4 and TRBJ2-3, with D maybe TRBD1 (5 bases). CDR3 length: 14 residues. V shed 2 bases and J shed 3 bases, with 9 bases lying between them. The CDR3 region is CASSLYRSTDTQYF. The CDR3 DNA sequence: TGTGCCAGCAGTTTATACAGGAGTACAGATACGCAGTATTTT.

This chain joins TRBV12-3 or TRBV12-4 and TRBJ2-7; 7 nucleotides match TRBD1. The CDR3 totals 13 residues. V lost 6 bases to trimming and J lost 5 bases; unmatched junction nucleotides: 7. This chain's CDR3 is CASSRQGSHEQYF. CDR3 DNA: TGTGCCAGCAGCAGACAGGGTAGCCACGAGCAGTACTTC.

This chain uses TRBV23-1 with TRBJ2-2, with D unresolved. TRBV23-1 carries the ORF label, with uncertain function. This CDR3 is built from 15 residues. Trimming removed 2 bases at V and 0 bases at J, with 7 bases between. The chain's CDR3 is CASSQEFTNTGELFF. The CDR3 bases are TGCGCCAGCAGTCAAGAGTTTACGAACACCGGGGAGCTGTTTTTT.

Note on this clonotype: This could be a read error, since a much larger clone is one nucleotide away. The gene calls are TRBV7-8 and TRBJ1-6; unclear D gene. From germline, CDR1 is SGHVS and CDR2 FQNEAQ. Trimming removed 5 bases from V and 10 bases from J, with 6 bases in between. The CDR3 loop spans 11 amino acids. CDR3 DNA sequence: TGTGCCAGCAGCCCAGACTCACCCCTCCACTTT. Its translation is CASSPDSPLHF.

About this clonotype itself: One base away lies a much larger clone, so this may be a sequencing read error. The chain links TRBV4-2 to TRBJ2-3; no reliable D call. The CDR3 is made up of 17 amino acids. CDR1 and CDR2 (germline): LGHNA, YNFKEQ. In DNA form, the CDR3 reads TGCGCCAGCAGCCAAGACCTATTGATGCAGAGCACAGATACGCAGTATTTT. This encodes CASSQDLLMQSTDTQYF.

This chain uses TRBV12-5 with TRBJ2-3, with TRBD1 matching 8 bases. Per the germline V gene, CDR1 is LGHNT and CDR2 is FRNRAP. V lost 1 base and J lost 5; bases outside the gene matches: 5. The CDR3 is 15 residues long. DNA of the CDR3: TGTGCTAGTGGTTTGGGCAGGGGGCATGGAGATACGCAGTATTTT. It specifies CASGLGRGHGDTQYF.

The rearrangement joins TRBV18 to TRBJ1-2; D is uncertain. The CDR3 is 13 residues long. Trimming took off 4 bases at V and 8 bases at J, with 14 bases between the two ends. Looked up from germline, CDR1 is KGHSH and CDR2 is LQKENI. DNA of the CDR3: TGTGCCAGCTCACAAACAGATGCGAGAGGCTACACCTTC. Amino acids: CASSQTDARGYTF.

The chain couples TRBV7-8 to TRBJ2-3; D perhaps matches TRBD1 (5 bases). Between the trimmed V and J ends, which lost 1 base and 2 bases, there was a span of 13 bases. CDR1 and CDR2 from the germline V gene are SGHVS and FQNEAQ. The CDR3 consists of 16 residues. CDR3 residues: CASSLGVVGPTDTQYF. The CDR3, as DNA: TGTGCCAGCAGCTTAGGGGTAGTGGGGCCCACAGATACGCAGTATTTT.

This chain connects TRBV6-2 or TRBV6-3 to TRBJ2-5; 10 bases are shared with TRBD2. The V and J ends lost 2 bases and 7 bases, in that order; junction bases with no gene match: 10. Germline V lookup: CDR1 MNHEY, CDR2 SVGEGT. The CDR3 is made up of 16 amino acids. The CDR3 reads CASSYGTSVDPWTQYF. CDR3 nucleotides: TGTGCCAGCAGTTACGGGACTAGCGTCGACCCGTGGACCCAGTACTTC.

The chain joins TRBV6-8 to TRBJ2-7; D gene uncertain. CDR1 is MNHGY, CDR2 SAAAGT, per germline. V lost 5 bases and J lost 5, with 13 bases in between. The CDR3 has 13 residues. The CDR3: CASSMDGDNEQYF. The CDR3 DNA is TGTGCCAGCAGTATGGACGGCGACAACGAGCAGTACTTC.

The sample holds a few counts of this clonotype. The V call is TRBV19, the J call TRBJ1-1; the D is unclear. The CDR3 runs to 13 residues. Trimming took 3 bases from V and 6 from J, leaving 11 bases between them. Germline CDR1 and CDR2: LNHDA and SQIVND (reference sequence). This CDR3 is CASSILRDSEAFF. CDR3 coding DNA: TGTGCCAGTAGTATCCTACGGGATTCTGAAGCTTTCTTT.